These 25 T cell receptor beta chains originate from one sample sequenced in a study of circulating tumor DNA in untreated peripheral T-cell lymphoma. The table came from immunoSEQ multiplex PCR; TCRdb's copy has only in-frame clones and leaves some out. Of about 10,000 clones in the sample, around 74% were seen once. Specimen: tumor tissue. These receptors were taken from a human donor with peripheral T-cell lymphoma.

The chain links TRBV1 to TRBJ2-7; TRBD1, the table's D call, was not compared with the DNA. TRBV1 is reported as a pseudogene. The CDR3 runs 15 residues. CDR3 residues: CASSQSATVSYEQYF. Here the CDR3 DNA reads TGCGCCAGCAGCCAATCAGCCACAGTAAGCTACGAGCAGTACTTC.

The chain uses TRBV28 and TRBJ1-6; D not resolved. Trimming pared 2 bases from V and 2 bases from J, leaving 10 bases between. Germline V gene sequence: CDR1 MDHEN, CDR2 SYDVKM. The CDR3 spans 16 residues. The CDR3 DNA follows: TGTGCCAGCAGTTTAGTGGGCGGCCCCTATAATTCACCCCTCCACTTT. Translation: CASSLVGGPYNSPLHF.

The gene calls are TRBV18 and TRBJ1-2, with D unresolved. This CDR3 spans 13 amino acids. CDR1 KGHSH and CDR2 LQKENI come from the germline V gene. Trimming took off 6 bases at V and 4 bases at J, with 12 bases between the two ends. The CDR3 bases are TGTGCCAGCTCTCCCGGGGAGGTCTATGGCTACACCTTC. Translating gives CASSPGEVYGYTF.

By share of the sample, this clone is medium-sized. V and J are TRBV6-7 and TRBJ2-7; possible D gene TRBD1, 5 bases. TRBV6-7 is noted as an ORF with a role that remains uncertain. The V end was cut by 0 bases, the J end by 1 base, with 25 bases between. The CDR3 loop spans 20 amino acids. DNA for the CDR3: TGTGCCAGCAGTTACTCGAGCCCAAAGCAGATGTGCAGGGCGTCCTACGAGCAGTACTTC. Translated, it gives CASSYSSPKQMCRASYEQYF.

The CDR3 DNA is TGCGCCAGCAGCCAAACAGGGGAGCCCACTGAAGCTTTCTTT. It yields the protein CASSQTGEPTEAFF. This sequence joins TRBV4-1 and TRBJ1-1; the match to TRBD1 covers 7 bases. Germline lookup yields CDR1 MGHRA and CDR2 YSYEKL. Losses at the gene ends were 2 bases for V and 4 bases for J; bases not matched to a gene: 4. The CDR3 runs 14 residues.

This chain joins TRBV30 and TRBJ2-1; 8 nucleotides agree with TRBD2. This CDR3 spans 15 amino acids. Trimming took 3 bases from V and 3 from J; bases not matched to a gene: 7. Germline V lookup: CDR1 GTSNPN, CDR2 SVGIG (reference sequence). CDR3 bases: TGTGCCTGGAGCGCCACTAGCGGAAACTACAATGAGCAGTTCTTC. Amino acids: CAWSATSGNYNEQFF.

CDR3 sequence reads: CASSLRLDRDYGYTF. CDR3 DNA sequence: TGCGCCAGCAGCTTGAGGTTGGACAGGGATTATGGCTACACCTTC. The rearrangement uses TRBV5-1 and TRBJ1-2, with 8 bases fitting TRBD1. This CDR3 has 15 amino acids. V shed 1 base, J shed 5 bases, and the junction held 7 bases outside the gene matches. CDR1 and CDR2 from the germline V gene are SGHRS and YFSETQ.

This clone was picked up a small number of times. An ambiguous or unread base is present, and the residue it codes for is denoted X. The rearrangement links TRBV30 to TRBJ1-1; TRBD1 is a possible D gene (5 bases). The CDR3 consists of 12 residues. Germline-derived CDR1 and CDR2 are GTSNPN and SVGIG (reference sequence). V lost 3 bases and J 1 base, leaving 6 bases between the germline ends. The CDR3 DNA follows: TGTGCCTGGAGRCAGGGGAACACTGAAGCTTTCTTT. Residues: CAWXQGNTEAFF. The CDR3 in its entirety is CAWRQGNTEAFF.

The chain joins TRBV9 to TRBJ1-1; D ambiguous. The V and J ends lost 0 bases and 1 base respectively, with 4 bases between them. This CDR3 spans 13 amino acids. The germline V gene has CDR1 SGDLS and CDR2 YYNGEE. In DNA, the CDR3 is TGTGCCAGCAGCGTAGAATCGAACACTGAAGCTTTCTTT. Its protein is CASSVESNTEAFF.

The genes are TRBV28 and TRBJ2-5, with a tentative D call TRBD1 (6 bases). V lost 3 bases and J lost 1, with 15 bases in between. The length of the CDR3 is 16 residues. Germline V CDR1 and CDR2: MDHEN, SYDVKM. As DNA, the CDR3 is TGTGCCAGCAGTTTCCCGGACAGCCCCCCCCAAGAGACCCAGTACTTC. Translated: CASSFPDSPPQETQYF.

The DNA of the CDR3 is TGCAGCGCCCCGCGTGGGGCAGGCGAGACCCAGTACTTC. Protein product: CSAPRGAGETQYF. This chain links TRBV29-1 with TRBJ2-5, with a weak D call TRBD1 (5 bases). This CDR3 contains 13 residues. From germline, CDR1 is SQVTM and CDR2 ANQGSEA. V was pared by 7 bases and J by 5 bases, with 17 bases between.

The chain combines TRBV28 with TRBJ2-7; D gene ambiguous. Germline V lookup: CDR1 MDHEN, CDR2 SYDVKM. Deletions cut 6 bases from V and 4 bases from J, with 10 bases between. The CDR3 is made up of 12 amino acids. The CDR3 DNA reads TGTGCCAGCAGAAAGCCCCTGTACGAGCAGTACTTC. Translated: CASRKPLYEQYF.

The chain recombines TRBV7-7 with TRBJ2-2; a weak D match, TRBD2 (6 bases). Between the trimmed V and J ends, which lost 4 bases and 2 bases, there was a span of 14 bases. CDR3 length: 16 residues. CDR1 is SSHAT and CDR2 is FNYEAQ in the germline V gene (reference sequence). CDR3 protein: CASSSQAGTNTGELFF. For the CDR3, the DNA is TGTGCCAGCAGCTCCCAAGCAGGGACTAACACCGGGGAGCTGTTTTTT.

This clone was recorded a few times. The CDR3, as DNA: TGTGCCAGCGCCGGGACAGGGGGTCCAGATACGCAGTATTTT. It yields the protein CASAGTGGPDTQYF. The J gene is TRBJ2-3, the V gene TRBV6-8, with 11 nucleotides matching TRBD1. Trimming removed 8 bases from V and 4 bases from J; junction bases left unmatched: 5. The CDR3 runs to 14 residues. Looked up from germline, CDR1 is MNHGY and CDR2 is SAAAGT.

This chain links TRBV5-1 with TRBJ1-6; no definite D call. V lost 0 bases and J 5 bases, leaving 6 bases between the germline ends. This CDR3 has 14 amino acids. Germline V gene sequence: CDR1 SGHRS, CDR2 YFSETQ. Here the CDR3 reads CASSLGQNNSPLHF. CDR3 sequence (DNA): TGCGCCAGCAGCTTGGGTCAGAATAATTCACCCCTCCACTTT. Looking up the rest from reference TRBV5-1 and TRBJ1-6 gives the full variable domain: KAGVTQTPRYLIKTRGQQVTLSCSPISGHRSVSWYQQTPGQGLQFLFEYFSETQRNKGNFPGRFSGRQFSNSRSEMNVSTLELGDSALYLCASSLGQNNSPLHFGNGTRLTVT.

The chain has TRBV11-3 and TRBJ1-4; TRBD1 matches at 7 bases. Germline V gene data show CDR1 as SGHNT and CDR2 as YENEEA. This CDR3 has 14 residues. V lost 5 bases to trimming and J lost 9 bases; unmatched junction nucleotides: 9. The CDR3 bases are TGTGCCAGCAGCCCCCGGACAGGAAATAAAAAACTGTTTTTT. Amino acids: CASSPRTGNKKLFF.

The V call is TRBV19, the J call TRBJ1-5, with 10 bases matching TRBD1. The CDR3 extends over 15 amino acids. Germline CDR1 LNHDA, CDR2 SQIVND (reference sequence). The J segment lost 6 bases and the V segment lost 6 bases, leaving 8 bases of the junction unmatched. The CDR3 protein is CASRVTGTGAQPQHF. CDR3 DNA sequence: TGTGCCAGTAGGGTAACCGGGACAGGGGCTCAGCCCCAGCATTTT.

The chain uses TRBV10-2 and TRBJ1-4, with D possibly TRBD1 on 5 matching bases. CDR3 length: 14 residues. V lost 2 bases to trimming and J lost 4 bases, with 8 bases between them. CDR1 and CDR2 (germline): WSHSY, SAAADI. CDR3 loop: CASSEGTGNEKLFF. In DNA, the CDR3 is TGCGCCAGCAGTGAGGGGACGGGTAATGAAAAACTGTTTTTT.

The V gene is TRBV29-1, the J gene TRBJ2-4, with D perhaps TRBD1 (6 bases). This CDR3 spans 12 amino acids. The germline CDR1 and CDR2 sequences are SQVTM and ANQGSEA. The V end was cut by 5 bases, the J end by 6 bases, with 11 bases between. CDR3 region: CSVSGTLNIQYF. In DNA, the CDR3 is TGCAGCGTTAGTGGGACACTAAACATTCAGTACTTC.

The J gene is TRBJ1-2, the V gene TRBV11-3, with TRBD1 as a possible D gene (5 bases). The V gene lost 4 bases and the J gene lost 2 bases, with 20 bases spanning the gap. The length of the CDR3 is 17 residues. CDR1 and CDR2 from the germline V gene are SGHNT and YENEEA. The CDR3 DNA sequence: TGTGCCAGCAGCTCCCTGACAGAGACGGCACCCAACTATGGCTACACCTTC. It yields the protein CASSSLTETAPNYGYTF.

Here the CDR3 DNA reads TGTGCCTCCCGGACAGGGTATTCACCCCTCCACTTT. It translates to CASRTGYSPLHF. This chain links TRBV6-8 with TRBJ1-6, with 8 bases that match TRBD1. The germline CDR1 and CDR2 sequences are MNHGY and SAAAGT. V shed 11 bases, J shed 8 bases, and the junction held 5 bases outside the gene matches. The CDR3 totals 12 residues.

The CDR3 nucleotides read TGTGCCAGCAGCCAGGACGGCAATCAGCCCCAGCATTTT. Residues: CASSQDGNQPQHF. This chain connects TRBV7-8 to TRBJ1-5; no definite D call. Looked up from germline, CDR1 is SGHVS and CDR2 is FQNEAQ. There are 13 residues in the CDR3. Trimming cost V 5 bases and J 2 bases, with 7 bases left between them.

The chain joins TRBV19 to TRBJ2-7, with a tentative D call TRBD1 (5 bases). The ends were cut back, 3 bases at V and 0 bases at J, with 6 bases in the middle. Looked up from germline, CDR1 is LNHDA and CDR2 is SQIVND (reference sequence). The CDR3 spans 13 residues. The CDR3 protein is CASSIGASYEQYF. In DNA, the CDR3 is TGTGCCAGTAGTATTGGGGCCTCCTACGAGCAGTACTTC. The full variable domain, rest sourced from reference TRBV19 and TRBJ2-7, is DGGITQSPKYLFRKEGQNVTLSCEQNLNHDAMYWYRQDPGQGLRLIYYSQIVNDFQKGDIAEGYSVSREKKESFPLTVTSAQKNPTAFYLCASSIGASYEQYFGPGTRLTVT.

This chain uses TRBV30 with TRBJ1-4; no definite D call. The CDR3 is 15 amino acids. V lost 1 base to trimming and J lost 8 bases, with 17 bases between them. Germline V gene data show CDR1 as GTSNPN and CDR2 as SVGIG (reference sequence). This CDR3 is CAWSEVASKGEKLFF. DNA for the CDR3: TGTGCCTGGAGTGAAGTCGCCAGCAAGGGAGAAAAACTGTTTTTT.

V usage is TRBV18 and J usage is TRBJ2-6; TRBD2 is a possible D gene (6 bases). CDR3 size: 16 residues. Germline V gene sequence: CDR1 KGHSH, CDR2 LQKENI. Between the trimmed V and J ends, which lost 3 bases and 2 bases, there was a span of 11 bases. This chain's CDR3 is CASSPPREAGANVLTF. The CDR3 coding sequence is TGTGCCAGCTCACCCCCGAGGGAGGCTGGGGCCAACGTCCTGACTTTC.